This is a list of T cell receptor beta chains from one sample in a study of blood T cell repertoires in COVID-19. Profiled with immunoSEQ multiplex PCR; TCRdb holds only in-frame clones, not every one. The repertoire holds about 85,000 clones, around 89% seen once, with 4.3% in the top ten. The specimen sequenced was peripheral blood. These receptors were collected from a woman aged 80 or over with active or convalescent COVID-19. Each CDR3 is given with its conserved first and last residue. D genes are given only for firm matches. Clone size is stated in some rows and not others, as once, few, many or a class when expanded.

size	length	V	D	J	CDR3	DNA
once	16	TRBV9	TRBD2	TRBJ2-5	CASSVDGGTSGETQYF	TGTGCCAGCAGCGTAGATGGGGGGACTAGCGGAGAGACCCAGTACTTC
NA	16	TRBV19	NA	TRBJ1-5	CASSIKGEDRNQPQHF	TGTGCCAGTAGTATTAAAGGAGAAGATCGCAATCAGCCCCAGCATTTT
NA	13	TRBV12-3/TRBV12-4	NA	TRBJ1-1	CASSWGVNTEAFF	TGTGCCAGCAGTTGGGGGGTAAACACTGAAGCTTTCTTT
NA	15	TRBV19	NA	TRBJ2-1	CASSIDRGSYNEQFF	TGTGCCAGTAGTATAGACAGGGGCTCCTACAATGAGCAGTTCTTC
NA	15	TRBV28	TRBD2	TRBJ2-1	CASNRLAGGGNEQFF	TGTGCCAGCAACCGCCTAGCGGGAGGGGGCAATGAGCAGTTCTTC
NA	15	TRBV19	TRBD1	TRBJ1-5	CASEDRGVDNQPQHF	TGTGCCAGTGAGGACAGGGGGGTTGACAATCAGCCCCAGCATTTT
once	15	TRBV11-2	TRBD1	TRBJ1-4	CASSTGQASNEKLFF	TGTGCCAGCAGCACCGGACAGGCCTCGAATGAAAAACTGTTTTTT
NA	14	TRBV2	TRBD1	TRBJ1-6	CASSETGDLSPLHF	TGTGCCAGCAGTGAGACAGGGGATCTCTCACCCCTCCACTTT
NA	15	TRBV5-1	TRBD1	TRBJ1-2	CASSSGQVASYGYTF	TGCGCCAGCAGCTCCGGACAGGTAGCGAGCTATGGCTACACCTTC
NA	13	TRBV2	TRBD1	TRBJ1-2	CASSETGGSGYTF	TGTGCCAGCAGTGAAACAGGGGGTAGTGGCTACACCTTC
NA	14	TRBV14	TRBD1	TRBJ1-2	CASSQVGTVYGYTF	TGTGCCAGCAGCCAAGTCGGGACAGTCTATGGCTACACCTTC
NA	14	TRBV5-1	TRBD1	TRBJ2-5	CASSAGQGRETQYF	TGCGCCAGCAGCGCAGGACAGGGCCGAGAGACCCAGTACTTC
NA	15	TRBV10-3	TRBD1	TRBJ1-5	CAISRDRGGSQPQHF	TGTGCCATCAGTAGGGACAGGGGAGGAAGTCAGCCCCAGCATTTT
NA	15	TRBV28	NA	TRBJ2-2	CASRLRDENTGELFF	TGTGCCAGCAGACTCCGGGATGAAAACACCGGGGAGCTGTTTTTT
NA	16	TRBV19	NA	TRBJ2-3	CASVGAPAGGTDTQYF	TGTGCCAGTGTAGGGGCCCCTGCAGGAGGCACAGATACGCAGTATTTT
once	15	TRBV15	NA	TRBJ2-1	CATSGPETENNEQFF	TGTGCCACCAGCGGCCCCGAGACAGAGAACAATGAGCAGTTCTTC
few	13	TRBV6-2/TRBV6-3	NA	TRBJ1-2	CASSSQGLYGYTF	TGTGCCAGCAGTTCACAGGGCTTGTATGGCTACACCTTC
NA	14	TRBV5-1	TRBD2	TRBJ2-5	CASSVGTSGTEQYF	TGCGCCAGCAGCGTCGGGACTAGCGGGACCGAACAGTACTTC
NA	15	TRBV6-2/TRBV6-3	TRBD2	TRBJ2-1	CASSTSGTSHNEQFF	TGTGCCAGCAGTACTTCCGGGACTAGCCACAATGAGCAGTTCTTC
NA	16	TRBV2	TRBD1	TRBJ2-1	CASSNPDRGSRNEQFF	TGTGCCAGCAGTAATCCTGACAGGGGTTCACGCAATGAGCAGTTCTTC
NA	16	TRBV7-2	NA	TRBJ2-1	CASSSNLAWHYNEQFF	TGTGCCAGCAGCTCCAATCTAGCGTGGCACTACAATGAGCAGTTCTTC
NA	13	TRBV27	NA	TRBJ2-1	CASSLPRSNEQFF	TGTGCCAGCAGTTTACCCCGGAGCAATGAGCAGTTCTTC
NA	15	TRBV4-2	NA	TRBJ1-4	CASSQEWGANEKLFF	TGTGCCAGCAGCCAAGAATGGGGCGCTAATGAAAAACTGTTTTTT
NA	14	TRBV6-5	TRBD1	TRBJ2-7	CASSPTGQGHEQYF	TGTGCCAGCAGTCCCACAGGACAGGGCCACGAGCAGTACTTC
NA	18	TRBV7-2	TRBD2	TRBJ2-7	CASSLGLSGRPSPYEQYF	TGTGCCAGCAGCCTCGGTCTTAGCGGGAGGCCTAGCCCCTACGAGCAGTACTTC
NA	14	TRBV7-2	NA	TRBJ2-3	CASSFGGGTDTQYF	TGTGCCAGCAGCTTCGGGGGAGGCACAGATACGCAGTATTTT
NA	17	TRBV7-2	NA	TRBJ1-3	CASSLALPGITGNTIYF	TGTGCCAGCAGCTTAGCGCTTCCAGGGATAACTGGAAACACCATATATTTT
NA	13	TRBV5-1	NA	TRBJ2-5	CASSLGQQETQYF	TGCGCCAGCAGCCTTGGACAGCAAGAGACCCAGTACTTC
NA	12	TRBV5-6	NA	TRBJ1-2	CASSADNYGYTF	TGTGCCAGCAGCGCGGATAACTATGGCTACACCTTC
NA	14	TRBV3-1/TRBV3-2	NA	TRBJ1-5	CASTKGGSNQPQHF	TGTGCCAGCACTAAGGGGGGGAGCAATCAGCCCCAGCATTTT
NA	15	TRBV5-4	NA	TRBJ2-7	CASSLGVDSSYEQYF	TGTGCCAGCAGCTTGGGGGTCGACAGTTCCTACGAGCAGTACTTC
NA	16	TRBV6-5	TRBD1	TRBJ1-4	CASSYDRTGGNEKLFF	TGTGCCAGCAGTTACGACAGGACAGGGGGGAACGAAAAACTGTTTTTT
once	15	TRBV18	NA	TRBJ2-3	CASSPLSPSTDTQYF	TGTGCCAGCTCACCACTCAGTCCTAGCACAGATACGCAGTATTTT
NA	16	TRBV5-1	NA	TRBJ1-2	CASSLALSQGNYGYTF	TGCGCCAGCAGCTTGGCCTTGAGTCAGGGGAACTATGGCTACACCTTC
NA	17	TRBV5-5	NA	TRBJ1-3	CASSLFSTTGPGNTIYF	TGTGCCAGCAGCTTGTTCAGCACCACAGGGCCTGGAAACACCATATATTTT
NA	11	TRBV11-2	NA	TRBJ2-7	CASSLQGEQYF	TGTGCCAGCAGCCTACAGGGAGAGCAGTACTTC
NA	14	TRBV5-4	NA	TRBJ2-3	CASSPGQATDTQYF	TGTGCCAGCAGCCCCGGACAAGCCACAGATACGCAGTATTTT
NA	18	TRBV18	TRBD1	TRBJ2-6	CASSPAGTGGAGANVLTF	TGTGCCAGCTCACCCGCAGGGACAGGGGGCGCTGGGGCCAACGTCCTGACTTTC
NA	14	TRBV3-1/TRBV3-2	TRBD1	TRBJ2-1	CASSRDRTYNEQFF	TGTGCCAGCAGCCGGGACAGGACCTACAATGAGCAGTTCTTC
NA	14	TRBV7-9	TRBD1	TRBJ2-7	CASRPGQGSYEQYF	TGTGCCAGCAGGCCGGGACAGGGGTCCTACGAGCAGTACTTC
NA	15	TRBV5-1	NA	TRBJ2-3	CASSLPRDRTDTQYF	TGCGCCAGCAGCTTGCCGCGGGATAGGACAGATACGCAGTATTTT
NA	16	TRBV18	TRBD1	TRBJ1-1	CASSLKYRGSNTEAFF	TGTGCCAGCTCACTAAAATACAGGGGATCGAACACTGAAGCTTTCTTT
NA	13	TRBV12-2	NA	TRBJ1-2	CASRLGPRKGYTF	TGTGCAAGTCGCTTAGGGCCCAGGAAGGGCTACACCTTC
NA	16	TRBV24-1	TRBD2	TRBJ2-5	CATSEATSGQQETQYF	TGTGCCACCAGTGAGGCGACTAGCGGGCAACAAGAGACCCAGTACTTC
once	15	TRBV3-1/TRBV3-2	TRBD1	TRBJ1-1	CASSQATGAGTEAFF	TGTGCCAGCAGCCAAGCTACAGGGGCTGGCACTGAAGCTTTCTTT
NA	12	TRBV6-2/TRBV6-3	TRBD1	TRBJ2-7	CASSRDSNEQYF	TGTGCCAGCAGTCGGGACAGCAACGAGCAGTACTTC
NA	16	TRBV7-9	TRBD1	TRBJ1-3	CASSSIQGAGGNTIYF	TGTGCCAGCAGCTCAATACAGGGGGCCGGTGGAAACACCATATATTTT
NA	16	TRBV21-1	NA	TRBJ1-5	CASSAGVNVDYQPQHF	TGTGCCAGCAGTGCAGGGGTCAACGTTGATTATCAGCCCCAGCATTTT
NA	15	TRBV5-6	TRBD1	TRBJ1-2	CASMPWTGNNYGYTF	TGTGCCAGCATGCCCTGGACAGGGAACAACTATGGCTACACCTTC
once	13	TRBV7-2	NA	TRBJ1-6	CASSLGSDSPLHF	TGTGCCAGCAGCTTAGGGAGCGATTCACCCCTCCACTTT